The clone carrying this T cell receptor beta chain occurred many times. Its matching antigen is unknown. The data were obtained in a study of T cells in Graves' hyperthyroidism and ophthalmopathy. General observations from the study: Progression to ophthalmopathy was predicted a median of 6.5 months early. Among thyroid clonotypes expanded above 0.001, most also appeared in blood.

Amplified TCR beta CDR3 regions derived from RNA transcripts. When the TCR CDR3 underwent first-round RT-PCR, the HTBI primer set was used. Each CDR3 protein is one row after TCRdb ran MiXCR on the multiplex PCR reads. The sample carries 600,000 or so distinct CDR3 sequences, around 15% recorded once. In the ophthalmopathy cohort, Clinical Activity Score was at least 3, NOSPECS grade at least 4, and duration under 3 months. Pregnant or lactating patients were excluded, as were those with uncontrolled infection or other autoimmune disease. The ends were cut back, 3 bases at V and 6 bases at J, with 9 bases in the middle. The CDR3 has 13 amino acids.

J is TRBJ2-1 and V is TRBV12-3 or TRBV12-4; D gene unclear. The TCR comes from a woman aged 50 to 65 with Graves' ophthalmopathy. Sequencing input: blood. CDR3 in amino acids: CASSFPIGNEQFF. Here the CDR3 DNA reads TGTGCCAGCAGTTTCCCAATCGGCAATGAGCAGTTCTTC.